This entry features one T cell receptor beta chain sequence. There are 15 residues in the CDR3. Germline loops: CDR1 GTSNPN, CDR2 SVGIG (reference sequence). Trimming removed 8 bases from V and 10 bases from J, with 27 bases in between. The data were taken from a study of blood T cell repertoires in COVID-19. Study details: The cDNA or gDNA used as material had been derived from T cells, B-cell-depleted T cells, or PBMCs.

Assay used: immunoSEQ multiplex PCR; TCRdb lists only in-frame clones, some missing. The sample includes tens of thousands of clones, roughly 87% seen only once; the top ten take around 2.9%. The sequencing sample was made of peripheral blood. The rearrangement uses TRBV30 and TRBJ2-1; D is perhaps TRBD1 (7 bases). The source is a woman between 50 and 59 years old with active or convalescent COVID-19. The CDR3 nucleotides read TGTGCCCTCAGCCGGGGGACAGTGGGGTTCGAGGAGCAGTTCTTC. This encodes CALSRGTVGFEEQFF.